These T cell receptor beta chains were read from a single sample in a study of T-cell reconstitution after alpha-beta-depleted transplantation in children. TCRdb reprocessed the PCR reads via MiXCR and lists one record per CDR3 protein. The data show around 490,000 distinct CDR3 sequences, about an eighth seen once. The specimen comprised PBMCs, mostly from graft donor cells, sampled 180 days after TCRalphabeta/CD19-depleted stem cell transplant. Receptors originate from a female patient aged 2-10 years who had a stem cell transplant for aplastic anemia, so the T cells may come from the graft donor. Each CDR3 is given with its conserved first and last residue. D genes are given only for firm matches. Not every row has a clone size; where given, it reads once, few, many or a size class.

J,V,size,D,CDR3,DNA
TRBJ2-1,TRBV24-1,few,-,CATSGRNNEQFF,TGTGCCACCTCCGGACGGAACAATGAGCAGTTCTTC
TRBJ2-1,TRBV11-2,-,-,CASSLDGSWGDEQFF,TGTGCCAGCAGCTTAGATGGTAGCTGGGGCGATGAGCAGTTCTTC
TRBJ1-5,TRBV7-9,-,TRBD1,CASSSGTGLGNQPQHF,TGTGCCAGCAGCAGCGGGACAGGGCTTGGCAATCAGCCCCAGCATTTT
TRBJ1-1,TRBV12-3/TRBV12-4,few,TRBD1,CASRTGAGTEAFF,TGTGCCAGCAGGACAGGGGCGGGCACTGAAGCTTTCTTT
TRBJ2-3,TRBV6-6,few,-,CASDSSTDTQYF,TGTGCCAGCGACAGCTCCACAGATACGCAGTATTTT
TRBJ2-7,TRBV4-2,-,TRBD1,CASSQVTGGFYEQYF,TGTGCCAGCAGCCAAGTTACAGGGGGCTTCTACGAGCAGTACTTC
TRBJ1-3,TRBV7-9,-,-,CASSENSFGNTIYF,TGTGCCAGCAGCGAAAATAGCTTTGGAAACACCATATATTTT
TRBJ1-3,TRBV12-3/TRBV12-4,-,-,CASSPFTPGHSGNTIYF,TGTGCCAGCAGCCCCTTTACCCCAGGCCACTCTGGAAACACCATATATTTT
TRBJ1-1,TRBV4-1,few,-,CASSQGGARNTEAFF,TGCGCCAGCAGCCAAGGAGGAGCCAGGAACACTGAAGCTTTCTTT
TRBJ1-5,TRBV7-2,few,-,CASSLDTNQPQHF,TGTGCCAGCAGCCTGGACACTAATCAGCCCCAGCATTTT
TRBJ1-5,TRBV5-1,few,-,CASSLGVGQPQHF,TGCGCCAGCAGCTTGGGGGTAGGACAGCCCCAGCATTTT
TRBJ1-5,TRBV11-2,-,-,CASSLVGPPGQVFNQPQHF,TGTGCCAGCAGCTTAGTAGGCCCTCCGGGACAAGTCTTCAATCAGCCCCAGCATTTT
TRBJ1-1,TRBV6-1,few,-,CASTDRSGMNTEAFF,TGTGCCAGCACCGACCGGTCTGGTATGAACACTGAAGCTTTCTTT
TRBJ2-1,TRBV25-1,many,-,CASSELRKYNEQFF,TGTGCCAGCAGTGAGCTGAGGAAATACAATGAGCAGTTCTTC
TRBJ1-2,TRBV4-2,few,-,CASSQDLEFYGYTF,TGTGCCAGCAGCCAAGATCTGGAATTCTATGGCTACACCTTC
TRBJ2-1,TRBV20-1,few,TRBD2,CSARGAGGSYNEQFF,TGCAGTGCTAGAGGGGCGGGAGGGTCCTACAATGAGCAGTTCTTC
TRBJ1-6,TRBV12-3/TRBV12-4,-,TRBD1,CARGAHRGDYNSPLHF,TGTGCCAGGGGGGCCCACAGGGGGGACTATAATTCACCCCTCCACTTT
TRBJ2-3,TRBV6-1,few,-,CASSVDYLSTDTQYF,TGTGCCAGCAGTGTGGACTACCTAAGCACAGATACGCAGTATTTT
TRBJ2-3,TRBV28,many,-,CASSKGSTQYF,TGTGCCAGCAGCAAGGGGTCTACGCAGTATTTT
TRBJ2-1,TRBV20-1,-,TRBD2,CSARGLAGAWILNEQFF,TGCAGTGCTAGGGGACTAGCGGGAGCCTGGATTCTAAATGAGCAGTTCTTC
TRBJ2-5,TRBV6-1,-,-,CASTGLGSRTQYF,TGTGCCAGCACCGGACTGGGTTCACGGACCCAGTACTTC
TRBJ2-1,TRBV27,-,-,CASSYLEGNEQFF,TGTGCCAGCAGTTACCTAGAAGGGAATGAGCAGTTCTTC
TRBJ2-1,TRBV25-1,few,TRBD2,CATAPSGYNEQFF,TGTGCCACCGCCCCTAGCGGCTACAATGAGCAGTTCTTC
TRBJ2-7,TRBV20-1,-,TRBD2,CSARTSGRNHYEQYF,TGCAGTGCCCGGACTAGCGGGAGAAACCACTACGAGCAGTACTTC
TRBJ2-5,TRBV28,few,-,CASRSLGSETQYF,TGTGCCAGCAGGTCCTTGGGATCAGAGACCCAGTACTTC
TRBJ2-1,TRBV4-1,few,-,CASSQDGSLRGHNEQFF,TGCGCCAGCAGCCAAGATGGTTCGTTGCGGGGCCACAATGAGCAGTTCTTC
TRBJ2-1,TRBV9,-,TRBD2,CASSVRASGYNEQFF,TGTGCCAGCAGCGTCCGGGCTAGCGGATACAATGAGCAGTTCTTC
TRBJ2-3,TRBV6-5,-,TRBD1,CASSYSRAGGTDTQYF,TGTGCCAGCAGTTACTCGAGAGCAGGGGGCACGGATACGCAGTATTTT
TRBJ2-7,TRBV10-3,many,TRBD2,CAPRGTSDLWEQYF,TGTGCCCCAAGGGGCACTAGCGATCTGTGGGAGCAGTACTTC
TRBJ2-1,TRBV6-2/TRBV6-3,-,TRBD1,CASRDRVSYNEQFF,TGTGCCAGCAGAGACAGGGTCTCCTACAATGAGCAGTTCTTC
TRBJ2-5,TRBV29-1,-,-,CSVSLAAYYQETQYF,TGCAGCGTTTCCCTGGCAGCATATTACCAAGAGACCCAGTACTTC
TRBJ2-1,TRBV18,-,-,CASSPRQGLFAGNNEQFF,TGTGCCAGCTCTCCTAGACAGGGACTCTTCGCCGGAAACAATGAGCAGTTCTTC
TRBJ2-1,TRBV5-1,few,-,CASSFRLDSGRDNEQFF,TGCGCCAGCAGTTTCCGCCTTGACAGTGGTCGAGACAATGAGCAGTTCTTC
TRBJ1-2,TRBV5-6,few,TRBD1,CASSLQGTNYGYTF,TGTGCCAGCAGCTTACAGGGGACTAACTATGGCTACACCTTC
TRBJ2-5,TRBV20-1,few,TRBD2,CSAKGLAGQQETQYF,TGCAGTGCTAAAGGACTAGCGGGACAACAAGAGACCCAGTACTTC
TRBJ2-1,TRBV11-2,-,TRBD2,CASSFRGLAGDEGYNEQFF,TGTGCCAGCAGCTTTAGAGGACTAGCGGGAGATGAAGGGTACAATGAGCAGTTCTTC
TRBJ2-5,TRBV6-2/TRBV6-3,few,TRBD1,CASSWDSRPETQYF,TGTGCCAGCAGCTGGGACAGCCGGCCAGAGACCCAGTACTTC
TRBJ2-5,TRBV4-3,-,-,CASSQVAGIGETQYF,TGCGCCAGCAGCCAAGTCGCGGGGATTGGGGAGACCCAGTACTTC
TRBJ2-2,TRBV12-3/TRBV12-4,few,-,CASSLSWGVNTGELFF,TGTGCCAGCAGTTTAAGTTGGGGCGTGAACACCGGGGAGCTGTTTTTT
TRBJ2-1,TRBV15,few,TRBD2,CATSKGGRTYNEQFF,TGTGCCACCAGCAAGGGCGGGAGGACCTACAATGAGCAGTTCTTC
TRBJ1-5,TRBV30,once,-,CAGSWEGDQPQHF,TGTGCCGGGAGTTGGGAAGGGGATCAGCCCCAGCATTTT
TRBJ2-6,TRBV11-2,few,-,CASSLLWSEGSGANVLTF,TGTGCCAGCAGCTTACTTTGGTCAGAAGGCAGTGGGGCCAACGTCCTGACTTTC
TRBJ2-2,TRBV5-5,-,TRBD2,CASSPGLAGITGELFF,TGTGCCAGCAGCCCAGGACTAGCGGGAATCACCGGGGAGCTGTTTTTT
TRBJ1-3,TRBV11-2,-,TRBD1,CASSEPRDRAFISGNTIYF,TGTGCCAGCAGCGAGCCCCGGGACAGGGCCTTTATCTCTGGAAACACCATATATTTT
TRBJ2-3,TRBV9,few,-,CASSVATWRDTQYF,TGTGCCAGCAGCGTAGCTACGTGGAGGGATACGCAGTATTTT
TRBJ2-5,TRBV30,-,-,CAWSGGETQYF,TGTGCCTGGAGTGGGGGGGAGACCCAGTACTTC
TRBJ1-2,TRBV24-1,few,TRBD1,CATSGRTGMSGSWYGYTF,TGTGCCACCAGTGGCCGGACAGGGATGTCGGGAAGTTGGTATGGCTACACCTTC
TRBJ2-3,TRBV20-1,-,TRBD2,CSADLYIGTSREDTQYF,TGCAGTGCTGACTTATATATCGGGACTAGCCGGGAAGATACGCAGTATTTT
TRBJ1-6,TRBV12-3/TRBV12-4,-,TRBD1,CASSLSTGPLGSPLHF,TGTGCCAGCAGTTTATCGACAGGGCCGTTGGGTTCACCCCTCCACTTT
TRBJ1-5,TRBV25-1,-,TRBD1,CASSDRTGDDQPQHF,TGTGCCAGCAGTGACCGGACAGGGGACGATCAGCCCCAGCATTTT
TRBJ2-1,TRBV5-5,many,TRBD2,CASSSGLAGNNEQFF,TGTGCCAGCAGCTCGGGACTAGCGGGGAACAATGAGCAGTTCTTC
TRBJ2-1,TRBV29-1,few,TRBD2,CSVERGGRVHNEQFF,TGCAGCGTTGAAAGGGGAGGGAGAGTACACAATGAGCAGTTCTTC
TRBJ2-7,TRBV7-2,few,TRBD2,CASRPLAGGLYEQYF,TGTGCCAGCAGGCCCCTCGCGGGAGGGCTCTACGAGCAGTACTTC
TRBJ1-2,TRBV15,few,TRBD1,CATSRDQGAGGGYTF,TGTGCCACCAGCAGAGATCAGGGGGCTGGAGGTGGCTACACCTTC